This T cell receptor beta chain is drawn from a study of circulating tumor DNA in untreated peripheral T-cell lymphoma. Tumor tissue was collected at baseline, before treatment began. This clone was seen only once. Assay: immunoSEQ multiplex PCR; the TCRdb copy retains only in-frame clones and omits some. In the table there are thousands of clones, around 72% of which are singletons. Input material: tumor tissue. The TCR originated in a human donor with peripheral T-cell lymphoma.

CDR3 in amino acids: CASSLGGLAGGSTDTQYF. CDR3 sequence (DNA): TGCGCCAGCAGCTTGGGGGGACTAGCGGGAGGAAGCACAGATACGCAGTATTTT. The gene calls are TRBV5-1 and TRBJ2-3; 15 nucleotides match TRBD2. Germline V gene sequence: CDR1 SGHRS, CDR2 YFSETQ. This CDR3 is 18 amino acids long. The ends lost 0 bases at V and 0 bases at J; junction bases unmatched: 2.